Below are 15 T cell receptor beta chains sequenced from a single sample in a study of T-cell reconstitution after alpha-beta-depleted transplantation in children (TCRdb year 2016). The library relied on PCR. Data came from an Illumina HiSeq 2500. Molecular barcoding was employed in the preparation of TCR libraries, with unique molecular identifiers being used to normalize TCRbeta repertoire quantification. TCRdb reprocessed the public reads (quality trimming at Q25 with fastp, clone calling with MiXCR) and kept in-frame beta chains. CDR3 protein duplicates are merged, each entry listing the most common genes and DNA. This sample comprises 90,000 to 95,000 distinct CDR3 sequences, 12% of them detected only once. The ten largest make up roughly 13% of the sample. The sequences come from PBMCs from the stem cell graft donor, collected from the stem cell graft. These receptors came from a human donor who donated a stem cell graft to a child with inherited bone marrow failure.

This clonotype has at least ten counts. This rearrangement joins TRBV6-5 to TRBJ2-7; tentative D call: TRBD2 (5 bases). The CDR3 is 14 amino acids. From germline, CDR1 is MNHEY and CDR2 SVGAGI. Trimming took off 4 bases at V and 4 bases at J, with 14 bases between the two ends. The CDR3 DNA is TGTGCCAGCAGTTTTGAGGGAATGGAATACGAGCAGTACTTC. Translated, it gives CASSFEGMEYEQYF.

This clonotype was counted ten times or more. This chain links TRBV20-1 with TRBJ1-2; 7 bases map to TRBD1. Germline V gives CDR1 DFQATT, CDR2 SNEGSKA (reference sequence). This CDR3 has 14 residues. V lost 0 bases, J lost 6 bases, and 7 bases stayed unmatched. The CDR3 nucleotides read TGCAGTGCTAGAGATCTCGACAGGGTGGATGGCTACACCTTC. Its translation is CSARDLDRVDGYTF.

The table lists this clonotype with many counts. This chain links TRBV4-2 with TRBJ1-1; D might be TRBD1 (5 bases). Germline values: CDR1 LGHNA, CDR2 YNFKEQ. Trimming took off 6 bases at V and 1 base at J, with 9 bases between the two ends. There are 13 residues in the CDR3. The CDR3 DNA sequence: TGTGCCAGCAGACGGGACCCGAACACTGAAGCTTTCTTT. As protein: CASRRDPNTEAFF.

V is TRBV19 and J is TRBJ1-5, with D possibly matching TRBD1 (5 bases). Per germline, CDR1 LNHDA and CDR2 SQIVND (reference sequence). V was clipped by 8 bases and J by 7 bases, with 18 bases between them. This CDR3 comprises 14 residues. CDR3 in amino acids: CASRGFGGNQPQHF. The CDR3 DNA is TGTGCCAGTCGGGGGTTTGGGGGGAACCAGCCCCAGCATTTT.

This clonotype was detected ten times or more. This sequence joins TRBV5-1 and TRBJ1-4; TRBD1 agrees at 8 bases. Germline CDR1 reads SGHRS; CDR2 reads YFSETQ. Germline trimming cut 2 bases from V and 5 bases from J; bases unmatched to any gene: 8. CDR3 length equals 16 residues. CDR3 coding DNA: TGCGCCAGCAGCTTTTACGGGACAGGCCCCAATGAAAAACTGTTTTTT. Translation gives CASSFYGTGPNEKLFF.

This clonotype was seen repeatedly, ten times or more. The chain recombines TRBV7-2 with TRBJ1-5; 9 nucleotides line up with TRBD1. V gave up 3 bases and J gave up 3 bases; unmatched junction bases: 3. This CDR3 comprises 15 residues. Germline values: CDR1 SGHTA, CDR2 FQGNSA. The CDR3 DNA is TGTGCCAGCAGCTTGGGGACAGGGCTCAATCAGCCCCAGCATTTT. Its translation: CASSLGTGLNQPQHF.

For the CDR3, the DNA is TGTGCCAGCAGCGACCAAACCGGGGAGCTGTTTTTT. Translating it yields CASSDQTGELFF. The chain combines TRBV7-2 with TRBJ2-2; D ambiguous. CDR1 is SGHTA, CDR2 FQGNSA, per germline. CDR3 length equals 12 residues. V lost 5 bases, J lost 5 bases, and 6 bases lay in between. Full variable domain (missing parts from reference TRBV7-2 and TRBJ2-2): GAGVSQSPSNKVTEKGKDVELRCDPISGHTALYWYRQSLGQGLEFLIYFQGNSAPDKSGLPSDRFSAERTGGSVSTLTIQRTQQEDSAVYLCASSDQTGELFFGEGSRLTVL.

The table lists this clonotype with many counts. V usage is TRBV7-9 and J usage is TRBJ2-3, with 12 bases that match TRBD1. Germline V CDR1 and CDR2: SEHNR, FQNEAQ (reference sequence). The CDR3 has 16 residues. V lost 4 bases, J lost 9 bases, and 11 bases stayed unmatched. This CDR3 is CASSSQRDRGPLTQYF. Here the CDR3 DNA reads TGTGCCAGCAGCTCTCAGAGGGACAGGGGGCCTTTGACGCAGTATTTT.

This clonotype has a count of ten or more. This chain uses TRBV11-2 with TRBJ2-7; D is perhaps TRBD1 (7 bases). The ends were cut back, 3 bases at V and 0 bases at J, with 12 bases in the middle. CDR1 and CDR2 (germline): SGHAT, FQNNGV. This CDR3 has 15 amino acids. The CDR3 region has the DNA TGTGCCAGCAGCTTCGGTCAGGGGGGCTCCTACGAGCAGTACTTC. This gives the protein CASSFGQGGSYEQYF. The full variable domain, rest sourced from reference TRBV11-2 and TRBJ2-7, is EAGVAQSPRYKIIEKRQSVAFWCNPISGHATLYWYQQILGQGPKLLIQFQNNGVVDDSQLPKDRFSAERLKGVDSTLKIQPAKLEDSAVYLCASSFGQGGSYEQYFGPGTRLTVT.

This clonotype was observed at least ten times. J is TRBJ1-1 and V is TRBV5-1; no reliable D call. CDR1 and CDR2 (germline): SGHRS, YFSETQ. This CDR3 comprises 13 residues. The V end was cut by 4 bases, the J end by 4 bases, with 11 bases between. The chain's CDR3 is CASSTGEITEAFF. The DNA of the CDR3 is TGCGCCAGCAGCACCGGGGAGATCACTGAAGCTTTCTTT.

There are many counts of this clonotype. The chain couples TRBV29-1 to TRBJ2-2; TRBD1 might be the D (5 bases). Germline V gene data show CDR1 as SQVTM and CDR2 as ANQGSEA. V was trimmed by 4 bases and J by 5 bases, leaving 17 bases between them. The CDR3 runs to 15 residues. This chain's CDR3 is CSVALDKMNTGELFF. The CDR3 region has the DNA TGCAGCGTTGCCCTGGACAAAATGAATACCGGGGAGCTGTTTTTT.

This clonotype was seen repeatedly, ten times or more. V is TRBV11-2 and J is TRBJ2-5; tentative D call: TRBD1 (5 bases). Trimming pared 2 bases from V and 0 bases from J, leaving 10 bases between. This CDR3 comprises 15 residues. The germline V gene encodes CDR1 SGHAT and CDR2 FQNNGV. DNA for the CDR3: TGTGCCAGCAGCTTACAAGGGGTCGACCAAGAGACCCAGTACTTC. Translating gives CASSLQGVDQETQYF.

This clonotype was counted at least ten times. The chain combines TRBV29-1 with TRBJ1-1; D not resolved. CDR1 and CDR2 (germline): SQVTM, ANQGSEA. CDR3 length equals 15 residues. The germline V and J ends were trimmed by 4 bases and 0 bases, with 15 bases remaining between them. CDR3 sequence reads: CSVAPGWAMNTEAFF. The CDR3 region has the DNA TGCAGCGTTGCGCCCGGGTGGGCCATGAACACTGAAGCTTTCTTT.

Many counts were recorded for this clonotype. CDR3 residues: CASSFLAGSLEQYF. The CDR3, as DNA: TGCGCCAGCAGCTTCCTAGCGGGGAGCCTCGAGCAGTACTTC. The chain links TRBV5-1 to TRBJ2-7; 9 nucleotides align to TRBD2. CDR3 length: 14 residues. Germline assignment: CDR1 SGHRS and CDR2 YFSETQ. V was clipped by 2 bases and J by 6 bases; unmatched bases: 6.

There are a few counts of this clonotype. V usage is TRBV5-4 and J usage is TRBJ1-1; 10 bases are shared with TRBD1. J lost 1 base, V lost 1 base, and 4 bases had no gene match. Looked up from germline, CDR1 is SGHNT and CDR2 is YYREEE (reference sequence). The CDR3 spans 16 residues. CDR3 nucleotides: TGTGCCAGCAGCTTGTGGGGACAGGGGAGGAACACTGAAGCTTTCTTT. Translation: CASSLWGQGRNTEAFF.